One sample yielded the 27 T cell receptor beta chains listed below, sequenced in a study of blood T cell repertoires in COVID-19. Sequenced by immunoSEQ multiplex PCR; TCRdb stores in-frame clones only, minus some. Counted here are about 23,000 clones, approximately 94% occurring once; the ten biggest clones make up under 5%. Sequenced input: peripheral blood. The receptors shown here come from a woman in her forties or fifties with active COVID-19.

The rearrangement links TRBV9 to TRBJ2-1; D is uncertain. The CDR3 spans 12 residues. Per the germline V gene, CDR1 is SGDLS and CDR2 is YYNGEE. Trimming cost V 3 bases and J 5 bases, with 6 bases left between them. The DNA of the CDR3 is TGTGCCAGCAGCGCAGTTGACAATGAGCAGTTCTTC. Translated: CASSAVDNEQFF.

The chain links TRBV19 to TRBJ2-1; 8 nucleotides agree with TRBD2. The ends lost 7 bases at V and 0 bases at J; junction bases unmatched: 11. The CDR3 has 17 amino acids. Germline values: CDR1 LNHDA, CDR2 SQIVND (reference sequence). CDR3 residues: CASTEGFSGASYNEQFF. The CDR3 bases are TGTGCCAGTACCGAAGGGTTTAGCGGGGCCTCCTACAATGAGCAGTTCTTC. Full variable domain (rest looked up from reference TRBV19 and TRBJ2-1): DGGITQSPKYLFRKEGQNVTLSCEQNLNHDAMYWYRQDPGQGLRLIYYSQIVNDFQKGDIAEGYSVSREKKESFPLTVTSAQKNPTAFYLCASTEGFSGASYNEQFFGPGTRLTVL.

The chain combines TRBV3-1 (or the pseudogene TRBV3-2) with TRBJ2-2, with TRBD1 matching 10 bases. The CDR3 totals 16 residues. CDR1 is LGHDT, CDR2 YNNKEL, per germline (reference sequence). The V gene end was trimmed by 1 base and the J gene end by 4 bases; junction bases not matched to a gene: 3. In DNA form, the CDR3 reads TGTGCCAGCAGCCAAGGGGACAGGGGTTCCACCGGGGAGCTGTTTTTT. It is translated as CASSQGDRGSTGELFF.

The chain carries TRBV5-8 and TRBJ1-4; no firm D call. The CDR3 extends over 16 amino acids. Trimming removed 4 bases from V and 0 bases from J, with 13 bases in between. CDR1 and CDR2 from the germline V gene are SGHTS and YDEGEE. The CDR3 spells CASSRTPGTTNEKLFF. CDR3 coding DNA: TGTGCCAGCAGCCGTACTCCGGGGACAACTAATGAAAAACTGTTTTTT.

This CDR3 reads CASSSAGAGTDTQYF. As DNA, the CDR3 is TGTGCCAGCAGCTCCGCGGGAGCGGGTACAGATACGCAGTATTTT. The rearrangement links TRBV5-6 to TRBJ2-3; 7 nucleotides line up with TRBD2. The CDR3 has 15 residues. Germline CDR1 reads SGHDT; CDR2 reads YYEEEE. Unmatched junction bases numbered 7, after V lost 3 bases and J lost 3 bases.

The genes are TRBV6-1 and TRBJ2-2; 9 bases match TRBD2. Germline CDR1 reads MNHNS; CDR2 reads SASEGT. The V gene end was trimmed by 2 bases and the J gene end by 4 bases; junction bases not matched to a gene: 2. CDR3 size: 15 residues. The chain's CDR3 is CASSELAGSTGELFF. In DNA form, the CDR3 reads TGTGCCAGCAGTGAACTAGCGGGGTCCACCGGGGAGCTGTTTTTT.

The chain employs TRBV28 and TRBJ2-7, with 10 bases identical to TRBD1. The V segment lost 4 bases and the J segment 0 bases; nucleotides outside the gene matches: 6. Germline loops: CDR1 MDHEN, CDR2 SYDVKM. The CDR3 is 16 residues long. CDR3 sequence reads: CASSSPRTGGSYEQYV. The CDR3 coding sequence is TGTGCCAGCAGTTCGCCCCGGACAGGGGGCTCCTACGAGCAGTACGTC.

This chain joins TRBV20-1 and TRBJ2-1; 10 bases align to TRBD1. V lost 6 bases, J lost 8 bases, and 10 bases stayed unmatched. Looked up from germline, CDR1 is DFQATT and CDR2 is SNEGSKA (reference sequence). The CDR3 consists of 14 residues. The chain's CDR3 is CSASPGQGTYEQFF. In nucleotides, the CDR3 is TGCAGTGCCAGTCCGGGACAGGGGACGTATGAGCAGTTCTTC.

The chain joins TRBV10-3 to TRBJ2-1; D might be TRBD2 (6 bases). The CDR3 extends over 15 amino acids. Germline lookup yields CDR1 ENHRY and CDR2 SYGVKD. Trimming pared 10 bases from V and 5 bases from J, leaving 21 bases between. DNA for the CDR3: TGTGCCACGGAAAGGGGCGCGGGGCCCGACAATGAGCAGTTCTTC. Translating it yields CATERGAGPDNEQFF.

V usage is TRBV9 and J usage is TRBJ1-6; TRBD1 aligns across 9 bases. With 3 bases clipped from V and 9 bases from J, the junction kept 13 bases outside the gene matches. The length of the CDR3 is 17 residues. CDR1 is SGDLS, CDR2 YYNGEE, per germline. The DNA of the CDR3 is TGTGCCAGCAGCGACCCTGGACAGGGGACGCGAGGTTCACCCCTCCACTTT. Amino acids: CASSDPGQGTRGSPLHF.

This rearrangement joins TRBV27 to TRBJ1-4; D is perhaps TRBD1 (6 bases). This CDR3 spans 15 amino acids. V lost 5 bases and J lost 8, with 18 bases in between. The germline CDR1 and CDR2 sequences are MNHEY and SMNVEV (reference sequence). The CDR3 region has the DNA TGTGCCAGCAGTACCAACAGGGCATTCATCGAAAAACTGTTTTTT. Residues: CASSTNRAFIEKLFF.

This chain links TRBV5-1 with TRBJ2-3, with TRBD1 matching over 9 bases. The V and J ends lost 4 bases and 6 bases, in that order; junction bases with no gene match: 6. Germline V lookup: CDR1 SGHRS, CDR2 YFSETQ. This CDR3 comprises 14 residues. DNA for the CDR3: TGCGCCAGCAGCCCGGGGACAGGGTGGGATACGCAGTATTTT. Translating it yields CASSPGTGWDTQYF.

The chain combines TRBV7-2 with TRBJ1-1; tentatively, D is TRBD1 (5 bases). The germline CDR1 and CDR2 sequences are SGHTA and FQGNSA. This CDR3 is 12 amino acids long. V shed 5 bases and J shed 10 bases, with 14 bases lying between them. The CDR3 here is CASSPYGGGAFF. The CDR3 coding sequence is TGTGCCAGCAGCCCTTATGGGGGAGGAGCTTTCTTT.

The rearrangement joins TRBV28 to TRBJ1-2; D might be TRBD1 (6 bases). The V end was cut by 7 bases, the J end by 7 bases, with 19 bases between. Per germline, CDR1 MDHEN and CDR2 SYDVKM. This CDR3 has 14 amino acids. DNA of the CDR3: TGTGCCAGCACCCGAAACCCACAGGGAACTGGCTACACCTTC. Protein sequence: CASTRNPQGTGYTF.

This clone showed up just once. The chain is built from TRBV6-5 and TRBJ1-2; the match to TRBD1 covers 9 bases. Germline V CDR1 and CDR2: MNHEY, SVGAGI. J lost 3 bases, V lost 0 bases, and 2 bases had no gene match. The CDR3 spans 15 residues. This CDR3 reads CASSYSGQGYYGYTF. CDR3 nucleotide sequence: TGTGCCAGCAGTTACTCGGGACAGGGATACTATGGCTACACCTTC.

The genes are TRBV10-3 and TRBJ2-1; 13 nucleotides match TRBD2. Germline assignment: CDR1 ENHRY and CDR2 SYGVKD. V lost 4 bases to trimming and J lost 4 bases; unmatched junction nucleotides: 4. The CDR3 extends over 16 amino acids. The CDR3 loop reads CAISGRLAGGYNEQFF. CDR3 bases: TGTGCCATCAGTGGAAGACTAGCGGGGGGTTACAATGAGCAGTTCTTC.

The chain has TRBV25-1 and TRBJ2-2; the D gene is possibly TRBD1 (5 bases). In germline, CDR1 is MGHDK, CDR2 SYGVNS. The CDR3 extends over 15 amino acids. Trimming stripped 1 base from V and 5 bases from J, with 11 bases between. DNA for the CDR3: TGTGCCAGCAGTGAATCTGTTAGGGGAACCGGGGAGCTGTTTTTT. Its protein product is CASSESVRGTGELFF.

The CDR3 sequence: CATSDRVLADTQYF. CDR3 bases: TGTGCCACCAGTGATCGGGTTTTGGCAGATACGCAGTATTTT. The chain joins TRBV24-1 to TRBJ2-3, with D unclear. CDR1 and CDR2 (germline): KGHDR, SFDVKD. The V and J ends lost 3 bases and 4 bases respectively, with 10 bases between them. The CDR3 sequence is 14 residues long.

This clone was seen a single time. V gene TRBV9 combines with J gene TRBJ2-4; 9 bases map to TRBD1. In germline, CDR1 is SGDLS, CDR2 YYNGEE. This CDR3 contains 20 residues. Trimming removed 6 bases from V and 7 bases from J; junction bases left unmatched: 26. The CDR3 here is CASTNLLPFRGQGSENIQYF. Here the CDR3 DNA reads TGTGCCAGCACCAACTTATTACCTTTCCGCGGACAGGGGTCGGAGAACATTCAGTACTTC.

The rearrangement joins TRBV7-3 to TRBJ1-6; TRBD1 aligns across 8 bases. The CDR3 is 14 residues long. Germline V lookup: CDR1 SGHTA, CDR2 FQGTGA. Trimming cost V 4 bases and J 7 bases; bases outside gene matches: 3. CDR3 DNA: TGTGCCAGCAGCTCAGGGGGCGGGAATTCACCCCTCCACTTT. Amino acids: CASSSGGGNSPLHF. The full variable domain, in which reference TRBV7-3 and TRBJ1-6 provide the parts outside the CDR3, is GAGVSQTPSNKVTEKGKYVELRCDPISGHTALYWYRQSLGQGPEFLIYFQGTGAADDSGLPNDRFFAVRPEGSVSTLKIQRTERGDSAVYLCASSSGGGNSPLHFGNGTRLTVT.

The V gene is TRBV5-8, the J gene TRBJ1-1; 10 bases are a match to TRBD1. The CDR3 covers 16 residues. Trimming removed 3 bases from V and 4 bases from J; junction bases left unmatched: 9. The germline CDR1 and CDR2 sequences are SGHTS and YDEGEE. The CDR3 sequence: CASSSPLGQGSTEAFF. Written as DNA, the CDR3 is TGTGCCAGCAGCTCCCCCTTGGGACAGGGGAGCACTGAAGCTTTCTTT.

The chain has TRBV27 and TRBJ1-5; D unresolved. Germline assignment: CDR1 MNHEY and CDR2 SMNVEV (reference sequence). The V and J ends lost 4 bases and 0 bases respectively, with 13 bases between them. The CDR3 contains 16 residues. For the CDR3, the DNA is TGTGCCAGCAGTTCCCGATATGGAGATAGCAATCAGCCCCAGCATTTT. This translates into CASSSRYGDSNQPQHF.

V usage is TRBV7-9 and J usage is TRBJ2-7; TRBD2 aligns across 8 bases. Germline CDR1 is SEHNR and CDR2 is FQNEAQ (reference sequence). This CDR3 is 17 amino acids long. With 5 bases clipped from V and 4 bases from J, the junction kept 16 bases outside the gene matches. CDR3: CASSPPIPLAGGYEQYF. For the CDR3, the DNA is TGTGCCAGCAGCCCCCCGATTCCTCTGGCGGGGGGTTACGAGCAGTACTTC.

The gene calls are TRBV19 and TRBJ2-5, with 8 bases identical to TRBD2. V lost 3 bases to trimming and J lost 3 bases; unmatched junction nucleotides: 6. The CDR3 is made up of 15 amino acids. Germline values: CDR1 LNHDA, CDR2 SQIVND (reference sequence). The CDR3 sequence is CASSITSGNKETQYF. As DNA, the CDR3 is TGTGCCAGTAGTATCACTAGCGGAAATAAAGAGACCCAGTACTTC.

The chain's CDR3 is CATSSGPRGETQYF. CDR3 DNA sequence: TGTGCCACCAGCTCGGGACCCCGGGGGGAGACCCAGTACTTC. The rearrangement links TRBV24-1 to TRBJ2-5; maybe TRBD2 (6 bases). V was pared by 7 bases and J by 5 bases, with 16 bases between. Germline CDR1 is KGHDR and CDR2 is SFDVKD. This CDR3 spans 14 amino acids.

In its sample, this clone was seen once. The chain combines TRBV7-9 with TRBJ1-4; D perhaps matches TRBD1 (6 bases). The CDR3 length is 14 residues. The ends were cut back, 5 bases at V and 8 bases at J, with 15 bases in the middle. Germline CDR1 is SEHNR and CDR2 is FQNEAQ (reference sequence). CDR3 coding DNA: TGTGCCAGCAGCCGCACAGGGATGGGAGAAAAACTGTTTTTT. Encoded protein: CASSRTGMGEKLFF. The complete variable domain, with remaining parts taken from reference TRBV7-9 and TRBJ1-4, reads DTGVSQNPRHKITKRGQNVTFRCDPISEHNRLYWYRQTLGQGPEFLTYFQNEAQLEKSRLLSDRFSAERPKGSFSTLEIQRTEQGDSAMYLCASSRTGMGEKLFFGSGTQLSVL.

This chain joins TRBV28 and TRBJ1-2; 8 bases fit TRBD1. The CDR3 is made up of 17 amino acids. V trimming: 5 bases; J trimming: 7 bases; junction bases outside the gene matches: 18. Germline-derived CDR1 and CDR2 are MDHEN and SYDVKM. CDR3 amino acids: CASSLPTGAGGASGYTF. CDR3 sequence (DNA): TGTGCCAGCAGTCTCCCGACGGGGGCAGGGGGCGCCTCTGGCTACACCTTC.